The T cell receptor beta chain described here comes from a study of blood T cells in healthy people across ages. Study-wide results and limits: Fewer expanded clones and more diversity marked long-lived versus aged donors.

With a J-beta primer mix and a sample-barcoded 5' primer, a second PCR ran about 6 to 11 cycles. TCRdb re-derived calls from the 5' RACE reads in MiXCR, one entry per CDR3 protein. The table lists hundreds of thousands of distinct CDR3 sequences, more than 50% of them singletons. Per the germline V gene, CDR1 is LNHNV and CDR2 is YYDKDF (reference sequence). CDR3 length: 16 residues. The germline V and J ends were trimmed by 2 bases and 2 bases, with 10 bases remaining between them. This clonotype appeared many times. Its target is unknown. The source is a man aged 40-55 years in good health. This chain links TRBV15 with TRBJ2-6, with D tentatively TRBD1 (6 bases). Sample: blood. CDR3 region: CATSRTGMTGANVLTF. The CDR3 DNA is TGTGCCACCAGCAGAACAGGGATGACTGGGGCCAACGTCCTGACTTTC.